This T cell receptor beta chain derives from a study of blood T cell repertoires in COVID-19. Overall study context: COVID-19 samples collected from the United States, Italy and Spain covered acute and convalescent phases. T cells, B-cell-depleted T cells, or PBMCs provided the cDNA or gDNA that served as material.

Under the authors' procedure: Estimated nucleated cell counts came from reference gene primer amplification. Repertoires were generated with immunoSEQ multiplex PCR, while TCRdb's copy carries only in-frame clones and drops some. Clone size and V and J calls were adopted from that table, with D and trimming inferred from the DNA. This table has under 170,000 clones, 75% to 90% appearing once. Sample: peripheral blood. The TCR originated in a woman in her sixties with active or convalescent COVID-19.

The CDR3 coding sequence is TGCGCCAGCAGCCGAGCCGGACAGGGGGCGGGTGAGACCCAGTACTTC. As protein: CASSRAGQGAGETQYF. The chain recombines TRBV4-1 with TRBJ2-5; TRBD1 aligns across 11 bases. The germline CDR1 and CDR2 sequences are MGHRA and YSYEKL. The CDR3 is 16 residues long. The ends lost 4 bases at V and 5 bases at J; junction bases unmatched: 9.